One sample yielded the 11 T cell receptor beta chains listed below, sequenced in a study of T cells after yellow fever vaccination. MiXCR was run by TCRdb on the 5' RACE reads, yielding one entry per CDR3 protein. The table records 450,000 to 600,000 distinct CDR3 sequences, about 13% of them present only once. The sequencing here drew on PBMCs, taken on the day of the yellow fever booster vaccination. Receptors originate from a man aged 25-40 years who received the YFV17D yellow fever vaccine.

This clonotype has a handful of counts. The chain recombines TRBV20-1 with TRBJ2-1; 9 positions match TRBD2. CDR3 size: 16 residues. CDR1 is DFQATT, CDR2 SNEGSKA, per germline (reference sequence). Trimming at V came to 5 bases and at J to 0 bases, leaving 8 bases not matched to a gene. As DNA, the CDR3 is TGCAGTGCTTGGAATCGACTAGCGGCCTCCTACAATGAGCAGTTCTTC. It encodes CSAWNRLAASYNEQFF.

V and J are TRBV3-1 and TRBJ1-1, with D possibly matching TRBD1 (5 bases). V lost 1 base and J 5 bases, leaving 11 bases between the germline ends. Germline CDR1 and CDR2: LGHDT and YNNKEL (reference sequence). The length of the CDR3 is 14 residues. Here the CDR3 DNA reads TGTGCCAGCAGCCAAGTTCCGGGACGGACTGAAGCTTTCTTT. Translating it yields CASSQVPGRTEAFF.

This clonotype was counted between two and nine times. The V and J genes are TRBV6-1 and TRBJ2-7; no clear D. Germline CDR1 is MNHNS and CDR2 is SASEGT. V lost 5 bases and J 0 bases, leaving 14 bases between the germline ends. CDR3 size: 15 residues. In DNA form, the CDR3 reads TGTGCCAGCAGTCTTCATAGGCTGGGCTCCTACGAGCAGTACTTC. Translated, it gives CASSLHRLGSYEQYF.

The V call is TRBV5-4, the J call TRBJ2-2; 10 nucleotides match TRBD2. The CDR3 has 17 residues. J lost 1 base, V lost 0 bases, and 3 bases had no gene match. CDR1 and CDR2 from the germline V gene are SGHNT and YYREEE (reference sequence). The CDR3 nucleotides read TGTGCCAGCAGCTTGGCCCCTAGCGGGGGGAACACCGGGGAGCTGTTTTTT. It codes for CASSLAPSGGNTGELFF.

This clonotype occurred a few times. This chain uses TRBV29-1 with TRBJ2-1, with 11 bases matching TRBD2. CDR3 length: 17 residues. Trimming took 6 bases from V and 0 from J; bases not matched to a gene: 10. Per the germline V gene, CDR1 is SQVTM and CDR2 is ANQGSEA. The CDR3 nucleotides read TGCAGCGTGACGAGTAGCGGGAGGGTGAGCTCCTACAATGAGCAGTTCTTC. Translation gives CSVTSSGRVSSYNEQFF.

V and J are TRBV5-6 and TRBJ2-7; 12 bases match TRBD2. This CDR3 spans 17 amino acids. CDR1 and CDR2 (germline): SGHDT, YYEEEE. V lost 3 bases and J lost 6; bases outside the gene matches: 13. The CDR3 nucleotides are TGTGCCAGCAGCTCCTTGGGACTAGCGGGTTACTCTACCGAGCAGTACTTC. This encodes CASSSLGLAGYSTEQYF.

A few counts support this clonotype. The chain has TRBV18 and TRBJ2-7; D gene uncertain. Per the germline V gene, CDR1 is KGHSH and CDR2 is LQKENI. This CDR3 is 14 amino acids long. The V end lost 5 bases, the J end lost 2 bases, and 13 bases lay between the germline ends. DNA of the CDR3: TGTGCCAGCTCATCGAACGTGGGCCCCTACGAGCAGTACTTC. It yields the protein CASSSNVGPYEQYF.

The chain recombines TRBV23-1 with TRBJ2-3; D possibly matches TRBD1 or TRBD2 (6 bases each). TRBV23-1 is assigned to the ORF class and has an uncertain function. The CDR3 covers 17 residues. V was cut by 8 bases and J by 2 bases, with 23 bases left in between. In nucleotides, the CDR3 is TGCGCCAGCGCCCCCGAGGGGGACTTCCCTAACACAGATACGCAGTATTTT. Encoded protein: CASAPEGDFPNTDTQYF.

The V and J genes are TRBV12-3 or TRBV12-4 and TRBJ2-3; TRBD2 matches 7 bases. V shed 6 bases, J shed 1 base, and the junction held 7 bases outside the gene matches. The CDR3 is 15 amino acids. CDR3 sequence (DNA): TGTGCCAGCAGGATGAGCGGGAAGGGCACAGATACGCAGTATTTT. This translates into CASRMSGKGTDTQYF.

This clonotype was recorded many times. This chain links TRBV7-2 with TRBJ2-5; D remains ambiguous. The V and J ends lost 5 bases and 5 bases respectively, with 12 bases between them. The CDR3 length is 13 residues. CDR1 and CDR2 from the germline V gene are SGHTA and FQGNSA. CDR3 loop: CASSPWVGETQYF. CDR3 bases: TGTGCCAGCAGCCCATGGGTGGGGGAGACCCAGTACTTC.

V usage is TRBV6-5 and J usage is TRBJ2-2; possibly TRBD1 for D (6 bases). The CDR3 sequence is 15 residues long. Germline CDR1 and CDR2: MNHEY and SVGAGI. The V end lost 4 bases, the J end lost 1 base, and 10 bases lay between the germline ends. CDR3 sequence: CASSFSGQNTGELFF. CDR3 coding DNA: TGTGCCAGCAGTTTCTCGGGACAGAACACCGGGGAGCTGTTTTTT.